One and the same sample provided the 20 T cell receptor beta chains below, sequenced in a study of T cells in Graves' hyperthyroidism and ophthalmopathy. RNA transcripts provided the source from which TCR beta CDR3 regions were amplified. First-round RT-PCR targeting the TCR CDR3 was performed with the HTBI primer set. A single record per CDR3 protein comes from TCRdb applying MiXCR to the multiplex PCR reads. The sample contains 600,000 to 900,000 distinct CDR3 sequences, about 15% of which appear only once. Sequencing input: blood. The receptors shown here come from a man in his late teens or twenties with Graves' hyperthyroidism.

Many counts were recorded for this clonotype. The V gene is TRBV5-1, the J gene TRBJ2-5; 7 bases are shared with TRBD1. The CDR3 consists of 13 residues. The J segment lost 3 bases and the V segment lost 3 bases, leaving 2 bases of the junction unmatched. The germline V gene has CDR1 SGHRS and CDR2 YFSETQ. The CDR3 DNA is TGCGCCAGCAGCTACGGACAGGAAGAGACCCAGTACTTC. This encodes CASSYGQEETQYF.

For the CDR3, the DNA is TGTGCCAGCAGCCCCGTAGCGGGAGGGCCCTCGATTTACGAGCAGTACTTC. It yields the protein CASSPVAGGPSIYEQYF. The chain carries TRBV27 and TRBJ2-7, with 11 bases identical to TRBD2. Germline CDR1 and CDR2: MNHEY and SMNVEV (reference sequence). This CDR3 spans 17 amino acids. Trimming at V came to 6 bases and at J to 4 bases, leaving 14 bases not matched to a gene.

The sample holds many counts of this clonotype. A read error may produce the germline difference seen at one junction end. The V and J genes are TRBV3-1 and TRBJ2-3; 9 nucleotides align to TRBD2. The germline V gene encodes CDR1 LGHDT and CDR2 YNNKEL (reference sequence). The length of the CDR3 is 16 residues. CDR3 in amino acids: CASSQGLARSTDTQYF. The CDR3 DNA follows: TGTGCCAGCAGTCAAGGACTAGCGAGGTCCACAGATACGCAGTATTTT.

V and J are TRBV30 and TRBJ1-4; D uncertain. The CDR3 is 14 residues long. Trimming removed 2 bases at V and 0 bases at J, with 7 bases between. CDR1 GTSNPN and CDR2 SVGIG come from the germline V gene (reference sequence). The CDR3 nucleotides are TGTGCCTGGAGTCATACTGCAACTAATGAAAAACTGTTTTTT. Its protein product is CAWSHTATNEKLFF.

This clonotype showed up many times. The rearrangement joins TRBV7-2 to TRBJ2-5; weak D call: TRBD1 (7 bases). Germline CDR1 and CDR2: SGHTA and FQGNSA. Trimming took off 1 base at V and 4 bases at J, with 19 bases between the two ends. This CDR3 is 17 amino acids long. CDR3 loop: CASSLGRRTGGGETQYF. The DNA for the CDR3 is TGTGCCAGCAGCTTAGGGAGACGGACAGGAGGGGGAGAGACCCAGTACTTC.

The chain combines TRBV6-2 or TRBV6-3 with TRBJ1-5; D call uncertain. The length of the CDR3 is 14 residues. V was clipped by 2 bases and J by 9 bases, with 14 bases between them. The germline V gene encodes CDR1 MNHEY and CDR2 SVGEGT. The CDR3 sequence is CASSYEEVAWPQHF. CDR3 sequence (DNA): TGTGCCAGCAGTTACGAGGAGGTTGCCTGGCCCCAGCATTTT.

This clonotype was seen ten or more times. The chain joins TRBV6-1 to TRBJ2-5; 10 bases fit TRBD1. Germline V lookup: CDR1 MNHNS, CDR2 SASEGT. V lost 3 bases, J lost 3 bases, and 4 bases stayed unmatched. The CDR3 contains 15 residues. DNA for the CDR3: TGTGCCAGCAGTGATATGGGGACAGGGGAAGAGACCCAGTACTTC. Amino acids: CASSDMGTGEETQYF.

V and J are TRBV29-1 and TRBJ1-1, with no clear D. Trimming cost V 7 bases and J 0 bases, with 9 bases left between them. This CDR3 is 12 amino acids long. Germline values: CDR1 SQVTM, CDR2 ANQGSEA. CDR3 coding DNA: TGCAGCGGAGTGGGATTGAACACTGAAGCTTTCTTT. Its translation is CSGVGLNTEAFF. Supplemented by reference TRBV29-1 and TRBJ1-1, the full variable domain reads SAVISQKPSRDICQRGTSLTIQCQVDSQVTMMFWYRQQPGQSLTLIATANQGSEATYESGFVIDKFPISRPNLTFSTLTVSNMSPEDSSIYLCSGVGLNTEAFFGQGTRLTVV.

The rearrangement uses TRBV7-8 and TRBJ2-7; D perhaps matches TRBD2 (6 bases). The CDR3 spans 14 residues. Per the germline V gene, CDR1 is SGHVS and CDR2 is FQNEAQ. Trimming pared 7 bases from V and 0 bases from J, leaving 13 bases between. The CDR3 DNA follows: TGTGCCAGCACCTGGGGAGGAAGCTCCTACGAGCAGTACTTC. It yields the protein CASTWGGSSYEQYF. Based on the CDR3 plus reference TRBV7-8 and TRBJ2-7, the full variable domain is GAGVSQSPRYKVAKRGQDVALRCDPISGHVSLFWYQQALGQGPEFLTYFQNEAQLDKSGLPSDRFFAERPEGSVSTLKIQRTQQEDSAVYLCASTWGGSSYEQYFGPGTRLTVT.

This sequence joins TRBV29-1 and TRBJ1-2, with TRBD1 matching 9 bases. Germline V lookup: CDR1 SQVTM, CDR2 ANQGSEA. Trimming took 3 bases from V and 8 from J; bases not matched to a gene: 10. The CDR3 loop spans 14 amino acids. CDR3 region: CSVDHPGQGIGYTF. CDR3 nucleotide sequence: TGCAGCGTTGACCACCCTGGACAGGGGATCGGCTACACCTTC.

This clonotype was recorded at least ten times. The chain employs TRBV28 and TRBJ1-2; D possibly corresponds to TRBD1 (5 bases). Trimming shortened V by 5 bases and J by 5 bases, and 12 bases separated the two germline ends. The V gene's germline CDR1 is MDHEN and CDR2 SYDVKM. The CDR3 consists of 13 residues. The CDR3 is CASSTRGEYGYTF. The CDR3 nucleotides are TGTGCCAGCAGTACCCGGGGGGAGTATGGCTACACCTTC.

This clonotype was recorded many times. This chain connects TRBV12-3 or TRBV12-4 to TRBJ2-2; no firm D call. V lost 3 bases and J lost 7, with 3 bases in between. This CDR3 is built from 11 residues. In nucleotides, the CDR3 is TGTGCCAGCAGTTTTAACGGGGAGCTGTTTTTT. Amino acid sequence: CASSFNGELFF.

This clonotype has a count of ten or more. The chain combines TRBV27 with TRBJ2-7; TRBD1 is a possible D gene (5 bases). This CDR3 comprises 14 residues. Trimming stripped 3 bases from V and 0 bases from J, with 9 bases between. Germline V gives CDR1 MNHEY, CDR2 SMNVEV (reference sequence). The CDR3 DNA reads as TGTGCCAGCAGTTTGAGTACAGGCTCCTACGAGCAGTACTTC. The encoded protein is CASSLSTGSYEQYF.

The rearrangement links TRBV6-1 to TRBJ2-7; TRBD2 matches at 14 bases. The J segment lost 4 bases and the V segment lost 8 bases, leaving 25 bases of the junction unmatched. Germline CDR1 is MNHNS and CDR2 is SASEGT. This CDR3 comprises 21 residues. The DNA of the CDR3 is TGTGCCAGCGAGCCATCCCCCGCGGGACTAGCGGGAGTTTGGGGGCCTTACGAGCAGTACTTC. Translating it yields CASEPSPAGLAGVWGPYEQYF.

This clonotype was picked up a small number of times. The rearrangement links TRBV19 to TRBJ1-1, with 10 bases identical to TRBD1. The junction had 1 base not matched to a gene; V was cut back by 8 bases and J by 1 base. Germline CDR1 reads LNHDA; CDR2 reads SQIVND (reference sequence). There are 13 residues in the CDR3. The CDR3 nucleotides are TGTGCCAGTGGGGACAGGGGGAACACTGAAGCTTTCTTT. Translation gives CASGDRGNTEAFF.

The gene calls are TRBV5-1 and TRBJ2-7; a weak D match, TRBD2 (5 bases). Germline V gene sequence: CDR1 SGHRS, CDR2 YFSETQ. This CDR3 contains 15 residues. Trimming took off 0 bases at V and 3 bases at J, with 13 bases between the two ends. CDR3: CASSLDVGEGYEQYF. The CDR3 region has the DNA TGCGCCAGCAGCTTGGATGTGGGAGAGGGCTACGAGCAGTACTTC.

This clonotype was recorded only once. This chain uses TRBV4-1 with TRBJ2-4; TRBD2 aligns across 15 bases. Looked up from germline, CDR1 is MGHRA and CDR2 is YSYEKL. The CDR3 is made up of 20 amino acids. With 4 bases clipped from V and 2 bases from J, the junction kept 12 bases outside the gene matches. CDR3 protein: CASSPWTSGRARGSKNIQYF. The CDR3 coding sequence is TGCGCCAGCAGCCCGTGGACTAGCGGGAGGGCCAGGGGATCCAAAAACATTCAGTACTTC.

Only a few counts were recorded for this clonotype. The gene calls are TRBV15 and TRBJ2-1, with 12 bases aligning to TRBD2. Unmatched junction bases numbered 8, after V lost 5 bases and J lost 6 bases. Germline V gene sequence: CDR1 LNHNV, CDR2 YYDKDF (reference sequence). This CDR3 is built from 16 residues. CDR3 DNA: TGTGCCACCAGCTCTACGACTAGCGGGGGAGGCAATGAGCAGTTCTTC. Protein product: CATSSTTSGGGNEQFF. Looking up the rest from reference TRBV15 and TRBJ2-1 gives the full variable domain: DAMVIQNPRYQVTQFGKPVTLSCSQTLNHNVMYWYQQKSSQAPKLLFHYYDKDFNNEADTPDNFQSRRPNTSFCFLDIRSPGLGDTAMYLCATSSTTSGGGNEQFFGPGTRLTVL.

The rearrangement uses TRBV20-1 and TRBJ2-7; TRBD2 aligns across 8 bases. The J segment lost 3 bases and the V segment lost 1 base, leaving 11 bases of the junction unmatched. CDR1 and CDR2 (germline): DFQATT, SNEGSKA (reference sequence). The CDR3 covers 16 residues. CDR3: CSARAPPGLAGYEQYF. CDR3 bases: TGCAGTGCTAGAGCCCCTCCGGGGCTAGCGGGCTACGAGCAGTACTTC.

The V and J genes are TRBV9 and TRBJ2-5; D is perhaps TRBD2 (6 bases). Germline V lookup: CDR1 SGDLS, CDR2 YYNGEE. Trimming removed 3 bases at V and 3 bases at J, with 12 bases between. This CDR3 contains 14 residues. CDR3 protein: CASSDRDSKETQYF. The CDR3 nucleotides are TGTGCCAGCAGCGACCGGGACTCAAAAGAGACCCAGTACTTC.